Below, 25 T cell receptor beta chains from the same sample are listed, as sequenced in a study of T cells in Graves' hyperthyroidism and ophthalmopathy. Amplification of TCR beta CDR3 regions was performed using RNA transcripts as template. Carried out on the TCR CDR3, a first-round RT-PCR used the HTBI primer set. TCRdb reprocessed the multiplex PCR reads with MiXCR, giving one entry per CDR3 protein. The repertoire includes hundreds of thousands of distinct CDR3 sequences, more than 12% of them detected once, and around 13% sits in the top ten. Sequences were obtained from blood. The receptors originated from a woman aged 45-65 years with Graves' ophthalmopathy.

This clonotype was found a few times. The chain uses TRBV29-1 and TRBJ2-3; TRBD2 matches 7 bases. The germline V gene has CDR1 SQVTM and CDR2 ANQGSEA. This CDR3 is built from 15 residues. Germline trimming cut 6 bases from V and 3 bases from J; bases unmatched to any gene: 12. The DNA of the CDR3 is TGCAGCGTCCTTTGGGGCGGGAGAGAGACAGATACGCAGTATTTT. Translating it yields CSVLWGGRETDTQYF.

This clonotype was seen at least ten times. This chain joins TRBV2 and TRBJ2-7; D not certain. V lost 4 bases and J lost 1, with 14 bases in between. This CDR3 has 15 residues. Germline V gene data show CDR1 as SNHLY and CDR2 as FYNNEI. The CDR3 protein is CASSVPEQTSYEQYF. Here the CDR3 DNA reads TGTGCCAGCAGTGTACCCGAACAGACTTCCTACGAGCAGTACTTC. Full variable domain (remainder filled in from reference TRBV2 and TRBJ2-7): EPEVTQTPSHQVTQMGQEVILRCVPISNHLYFYWYRQILGQKVEFLVSFYNNEISEKSEIFDDQFSVERPDGSNFTLKIRSTKLEDSAMYFCASSVPEQTSYEQYFGPGTRLTVT.

This clonotype was recorded at least ten times. The CDR3 here is CASSFADRAPDNEQFF. The CDR3 DNA sequence: TGTGCCAGCAGTTTTGCGGACAGGGCACCGGACAATGAGCAGTTCTTC. This chain joins TRBV27 and TRBJ2-1; 8 nucleotides line up with TRBD1. Germline-derived CDR1 and CDR2 are MNHEY and SMNVEV (reference sequence). The CDR3 totals 16 residues. Trimming cost V 3 bases and J 5 bases; bases outside gene matches: 9.

The rearrangement uses TRBV28 and TRBJ1-2; D unresolved. Trimming cost V 1 base and J 6 bases, with 18 bases left between them. The CDR3 is 16 residues long. Germline CDR1 reads MDHEN; CDR2 reads SYDVKM. CDR3 residues: CASSLYFSQTQDGYTF. CDR3 coding DNA: TGTGCCAGCAGTTTATATTTTTCGCAGACCCAGGATGGCTACACCTTC.

V and J are TRBV6-1 and TRBJ2-2; D possibly corresponds to TRBD1 (5 bases). Germline assignment: CDR1 MNHNS and CDR2 SASEGT. Deletions cut 6 bases from V and 8 bases from J, with 19 bases between. The CDR3 runs 15 residues. Written as DNA, the CDR3 is TGTGCCAGCAGCGATACAGGCAATCCTAGGGGGGAGCTGTTTTTT. Amino acid sequence: CASSDTGNPRGELFF.

This clonotype was found a few times. The CDR3 region is CSARDLVAGYQETQYF. The DNA of the CDR3 is TGCAGTGCTAGAGATCTAGTAGCGGGTTATCAAGAGACCCAGTACTTC. The chain couples TRBV20-1 to TRBJ2-5; 7 bases map to TRBD2. J was trimmed by 2 bases and V by 0 bases; bases with no gene match: 9. The CDR3 is made up of 16 amino acids. The germline CDR1 and CDR2 sequences are DFQATT and SNEGSKA (reference sequence).

This clonotype has a count of ten or more. V usage is TRBV6-6 and J usage is TRBJ2-7, with D maybe TRBD2 (5 bases). The CDR3 covers 18 residues. Germline V lookup: CDR1 MNHNY, CDR2 SVGAGI (reference sequence). V was shortened by 2 bases and J by 0 bases, with 20 bases between the two germline ends. CDR3 sequence (DNA): TGTGCCAGCAGTTACACGGCAGCTTTCCGGGGAATCTCCTACGAGCAGTACTTC. It codes for CASSYTAAFRGISYEQYF.

This clonotype appeared many times. The genes are TRBV10-3 and TRBJ2-7; D is perhaps TRBD2 (6 bases). Germline CDR1 ENHRY, CDR2 SYGVKD. Trimming left V 3 bases short and J 6 bases short, with 12 bases between. The CDR3 is 13 residues long. CDR3 nucleotide sequence: TGTGCCATCAGTGACCGGGACTTCAGCGAGCAGTACTTC. It translates to CAISDRDFSEQYF.

This clonotype showed up many times. This rearrangement joins TRBV13 to TRBJ1-1, with 9 bases matching TRBD1. Germline V gene lookup returns CDR1 PRHDT and CDR2 FYEKMQ (reference sequence). V lost 0 bases, J lost 10 bases, and 6 bases stayed unmatched. The length of the CDR3 is 14 residues. The CDR3 here is CASSLGTGGRGAFF. CDR3 sequence (DNA): TGTGCCAGCAGCTTAGGAACAGGGGGCCGAGGAGCTTTCTTT.

DNA for the CDR3: TGTGCCTGGAGTGTACTGTCTTCCGAGCAGTACTTC. Amino acid sequence: CAWSVLSSEQYF. V and J are TRBV30 and TRBJ2-7; D is ambiguous. The CDR3 runs 12 residues. V lost 0 bases, J lost 6 bases, and 9 bases lay in between. Looked up from germline, CDR1 is GTSNPN and CDR2 is SVGIG (reference sequence).

There are many counts of this clonotype. One end of the junction varies from germline; a read error may be responsible. The V gene is TRBV30, the J gene TRBJ1-1; 7 bases match TRBD1. The CDR3 runs to 11 residues. Germline lookup yields CDR1 GTSNPN and CDR2 SVGIG (reference sequence). CDR3: CACRRDREALF. The CDR3 nucleotides read TGTGCCTGCCGCCGGGACAGAGAAGCTCTCTTT.

This clonotype was seen repeatedly, ten times or more. The gene calls are TRBV7-2 and TRBJ2-7; 11 nucleotides line up with TRBD2. CDR1 and CDR2 from the germline V gene are SGHTA and FQGNSA. There are 16 residues in the CDR3. The V and J ends lost 5 bases and 3 bases, in that order; junction bases with no gene match: 9. CDR3 loop: CASSHASSGRNYEQYF. The CDR3 nucleotides are TGTGCCAGCAGCCACGCATCTAGCGGGAGGAACTACGAGCAGTACTTC.

This chain uses TRBV10-3 with TRBJ2-1, with a weak D call TRBD2 (6 bases). In germline, CDR1 is ENHRY, CDR2 SYGVKD. The V gene lost 7 bases and the J gene lost 0 bases, with 16 bases spanning the gap. The CDR3 loop spans 16 amino acids. The CDR3 DNA is TGTGCCATCACGTCATGGAGGGATAGCTCCTACAATGAGCAGTTCTTC. Translated, it gives CAITSWRDSSYNEQFF.

This clonotype turned up a few times. Germline and junction disagree at one end, which may indicate a read error. This chain joins TRBV2 and TRBJ2-5; D might be TRBD1 (6 bases). There are 14 residues in the CDR3. Per germline, CDR1 SNHLY and CDR2 FYNNEI. Here the CDR3 reads CASSEQGLQSIRDF. CDR3 sequence (DNA): TGTGCCAGCAGTGAACAGGGGCTGCAATCGATAAGGGACTTC.

This sequence joins TRBV5-8 and TRBJ1-6; possibly TRBD1 for D (5 bases). The CDR3 has 14 amino acids. V lost 4 bases, J lost 7 bases, and 12 bases lay in between. Germline V gene data show CDR1 as SGHTS and CDR2 as YDEGEE. This chain's CDR3 is CASSARQRNSPLHF. The CDR3 region has the DNA TGTGCCAGCAGCGCCCGACAGCGCAATTCACCCCTCCACTTT.

This clonotype was detected ten times or more. V is TRBV18 and J is TRBJ2-7; D may be TRBD2 (6 bases). CDR3 length equals 14 residues. The germline V gene has CDR1 KGHSH and CDR2 LQKENI. The V end lost 2 bases, the J end lost 3 bases, and 11 bases lay between the germline ends. The CDR3 DNA sequence: TGTGCCAGCTCACCAGTAGCGGACCGCTACGAGCAGTACTTC. Amino acid sequence: CASSPVADRYEQYF.

The chain uses TRBV18 and TRBJ2-7, with 11 positions matching TRBD2. V lost 4 bases to trimming and J lost 5 bases; unmatched junction nucleotides: 10. The germline gives CDR1 KGHSH, CDR2 LQKENI. This CDR3 has 16 residues. The CDR3 here is CASSQRLAGIGDEQYF. The DNA for the CDR3 is TGTGCCAGCTCACAGAGACTAGCGGGAATTGGAGACGAGCAGTACTTC.

This clonotype was picked up many times. The gene calls are TRBV27 and TRBJ1-1; D unclear. Germline values: CDR1 MNHEY, CDR2 SMNVEV (reference sequence). Between the trimmed V and J ends, which lost 2 bases and 5 bases, there was a span of 9 bases. CDR3 length equals 13 residues. The DNA of the CDR3 is TGTGCCAGCAGTTTACCAGGACGGACTGAAGCTTTCTTT. Amino acids: CASSLPGRTEAFF.

This sequence joins TRBV12-3 or TRBV12-4 and TRBJ2-4; 11 bases fit TRBD2. This CDR3 region has 19 residues. Trimming took 3 bases from V and 0 from J; bases not matched to a gene: 10. The CDR3 DNA sequence: TGTGCCAGCAGTTTTGGCACTAGCGGGAGAGAACTAGCCAAAAACATTCAGTACTTC. This sequence encodes CASSFGTSGRELAKNIQYF.

This clonotype was seen at least ten times. V and J are TRBV28 and TRBJ2-5; possible D gene TRBD2, 5 bases. Germline V lookup: CDR1 MDHEN, CDR2 SYDVKM. The CDR3 loop spans 15 amino acids. Trimming took 5 bases from V and 0 from J, leaving 13 bases between them. The CDR3 nucleotides read TGTGCCAGCAGTAATAAGGACTGGTACCAAGAGACCCAGTACTTC. Translating gives CASSNKDWYQETQYF.

CDR3 nucleotide sequence: TGTGCCAGCAGGAGGGACTCGCCGCGCGAGCAGTACTTC. Protein product: CASRRDSPREQYF. V gene TRBV12-3 or TRBV12-4 combines with J gene TRBJ2-7, with TRBD2 as a possible D gene (6 bases). The V gene lost 6 bases and the J gene lost 6 bases, with 15 bases spanning the gap. The CDR3 runs to 13 residues.

The chain recombines TRBV19 with TRBJ2-2; TRBD1 aligns across 8 bases. The V and J ends lost 7 bases and 0 bases, in that order; junction bases with no gene match: 4. This CDR3 contains 15 residues. Germline V gives CDR1 LNHDA, CDR2 SQIVND (reference sequence). The CDR3 reads CASTKGQANTGELFF. The CDR3 bases are TGTGCCAGTACAAAGGGACAGGCGAACACCGGGGAGCTGTTTTTT.

This clonotype was counted at least ten times. V and J are TRBV6-5 and TRBJ1-2; 7 nucleotides match TRBD1. CDR3 length: 15 residues. The trim removed 0 bases at V and 4 bases at J, leaving 5 bases unmatched. Germline lookup yields CDR1 MNHEY and CDR2 SVGAGI. The CDR3 region has the DNA TGTGCCAGCAGTTACTCAGGGGGCCGGAGCTATGGCTACACCTTC. Translated: CASSYSGGRSYGYTF.

The gene calls are TRBV9 and TRBJ2-2; 7 bases fit TRBD2. Unmatched junction bases numbered 10, after V lost 5 bases and J lost 3 bases. Germline lookup yields CDR1 SGDLS and CDR2 YYNGEE. The CDR3 is 16 amino acids. Here the CDR3 reads CASRDRLAGDTGELFF. CDR3 bases: TGTGCCAGCAGGGACCGACTAGCTGGGGACACCGGGGAGCTGTTTTTT.

This clonotype has ten or more counts. The genes are TRBV20-1 and TRBJ2-5; a possible D gene is TRBD2 (6 bases). The CDR3 is 13 residues long. Germline lookup yields CDR1 DFQATT and CDR2 SNEGSKA (reference sequence). V lost 1 base and J 2 bases, leaving 8 bases between the germline ends. CDR3 bases: TGCAGTGCTAGAGCCGGGGGACAAGAGACCCAGTACTTC. Translated: CSARAGGQETQYF.